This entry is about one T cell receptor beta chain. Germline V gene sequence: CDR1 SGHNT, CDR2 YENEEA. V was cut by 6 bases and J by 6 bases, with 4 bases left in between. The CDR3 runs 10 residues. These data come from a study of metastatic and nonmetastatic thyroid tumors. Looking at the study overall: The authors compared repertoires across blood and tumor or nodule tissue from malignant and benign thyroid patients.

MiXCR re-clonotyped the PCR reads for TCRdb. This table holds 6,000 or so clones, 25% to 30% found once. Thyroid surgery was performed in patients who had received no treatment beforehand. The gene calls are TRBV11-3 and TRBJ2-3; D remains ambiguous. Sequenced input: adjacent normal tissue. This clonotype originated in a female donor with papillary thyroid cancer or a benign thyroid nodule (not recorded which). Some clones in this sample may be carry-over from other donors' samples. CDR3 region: CASSLDTQYF. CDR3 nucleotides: TGTGCCAGCAGTTTGGATACGCAGTATTTT.